This T cell receptor beta chain came from a study of blood T cell repertoires in COVID-19. Study at large: In each case, the material was cDNA or gDNA derived from T cells, B-cell-depleted T cells, or PBMCs.

The CDR3 contains 12 residues. V shed 4 bases and J shed 4 bases, with 8 bases lying between them. Assay used: immunoSEQ multiplex PCR; TCRdb lists only in-frame clones, some missing. Found here are just under 350,000 clones, more than 70% of them singletons; the top ten hold 2.5% to 3%. V is TRBV12-3 or TRBV12-4 and J is TRBJ2-7; D might be TRBD1 (6 bases). The source of this sequence is a young man with active or convalescent COVID-19. The sample was peripheral blood. CDR3 residues: CASSSDRYEQYF. The CDR3 DNA sequence: TGTGCCAGCAGTTCAGACAGGTACGAGCAGTACTTC.